This entry features one T cell receptor beta chain sequence. Profiled with immunoSEQ multiplex PCR; TCRdb holds only in-frame clones, not every one. The sample shows 300,000 to 350,000 clones, around 90% of them seen only once. Recruits, aged 18 to 89 years, lived in about two dozen US areas. This sample was included in a study of blood T cell repertoires in COVID-19. CDR3 length: 16 residues. Trimming cost V 5 bases and J 4 bases; bases outside gene matches: 7. Germline CDR1 LNHDA, CDR2 SQIVND (reference sequence). The clonotype was recovered from a woman younger than 35 with acute COVID-19. V gene TRBV19 combines with J gene TRBJ2-3; 12 bases are shared with TRBD2. The sample was PBMCs or T cells enriched from blood (not recorded which). DNA of the CDR3: TGTGCCAGTAGTTTGGCTAGCGGGAGGGTAGCAGATACGCAGTATTTT. It specifies CASSLASGRVADTQYF.